Detailed here is one T cell receptor beta chain. Its cognate antigen is unknown. The data are from a study of monozygotic twins with inflammatory bowel disease. Points from the study as a whole: With others, IBD patients shared fewer clonotypes than healthy twins did, especially with disease activity.

The quantity of total RNA per TCR library was about 3,300 ng. TCRdb re-called the 5' RACE reads and shows each CDR3 protein once, DNA omitted. This sample's clone table lists approximately 120,000 distinct CDR3 sequences. The CDR3 is 12 residues long. The germline V gene encodes CDR1 DFQATT and CDR2 SNEGSKA (reference sequence). Blood was drawn once per donor, and each sample measured roughly 2.5 ml. The V gene is TRBV20-1, the J gene TRBJ1-3. Material for sequencing was blood. This receptor was identified in a human donor with ulcerative colitis or Crohn's disease, or a healthy co-twin of an affected twin (not recorded which). The CDR3 reads CSASHSGNTIYF.